Below, 20 T cell receptor beta chains from the same sample are listed, as sequenced in a study of T cell responses to AZD1222 COVID-19 vaccine. Assay: immunoSEQ multiplex PCR; the TCRdb copy retains only in-frame clones and omits some. This table has fewer than 300,000 clones, approximately 93% appearing once. Sequenced here: peripheral blood, sampled on day 0 of AZD1222 vaccination. These receptors all stem from an adult in good health.

The gene calls are TRBV29-1 and TRBJ1-1; maybe TRBD1 (5 bases). From germline, CDR1 is SQVTM and CDR2 ANQGSEA. V lost 6 bases to trimming and J lost 13 bases, with 21 bases between them. The length of the CDR3 is 12 residues. CDR3 region: CSVLTGAENDFF. The CDR3 nucleotides read TGCAGCGTCCTCACCGGGGCAGAGAATGATTTCTTT.

This clone has just a few counts. The gene calls are TRBV30 and TRBJ2-7, with D possibly matching TRBD2 (5 bases). Per the germline V gene, CDR1 is GTSNPN and CDR2 is SVGIG (reference sequence). V was clipped by 0 bases and J by 3 bases, with 12 bases between them. This CDR3 region has 14 residues. The CDR3 coding sequence is TGTGCCTGGAGTGTAGAGGGTTTCCTCTACGAGCAGTACTTC. Translation gives CAWSVEGFLYEQYF.

The sample holds a few counts of this clone. V is TRBV5-1 and J is TRBJ1-1; maybe TRBD1 (6 bases). The germline CDR1 and CDR2 sequences are SGHRS and YFSETQ. The CDR3 loop spans 14 amino acids. With 3 bases removed from V and 6 bases from J, the gap between germline ends came to 15 bases. As DNA, the CDR3 is TGCGCCAGCAGCTACATTACAGGGAGGCCTGAAGCTTTCTTT. Its protein product is CASSYITGRPEAFF. The full variable domain, in which reference TRBV5-1 and TRBJ1-1 provide the parts outside the CDR3, is KAGVTQTPRYLIKTRGQQVTLSCSPISGHRSVSWYQQTPGQGLQFLFEYFSETQRNKGNFPGRFSGRQFSNSRSEMNVSTLELGDSALYLCASSYITGRPEAFFGQGTRLTVV.

This rearrangement joins TRBV10-3 to TRBJ1-1; no clear D gene. This CDR3 is 12 amino acids long. Between the trimmed V and J ends, which lost 10 bases and 4 bases, there was a span of 13 bases. In germline, CDR1 is ENHRY, CDR2 SYGVKD. For the CDR3, the DNA is TGTGCCACCGGCCACGGAGGCACTGAAGCTTTCTTT. Protein product: CATGHGGTEAFF.

CDR3 loop: CSAKPSGVRGYTF. The CDR3, as DNA: TGCAGCGCGAAGCCTTCAGGGGTTCGGGGCTACACCTTC. The rearrangement uses TRBV29-1 and TRBJ1-2; D is possibly TRBD1 (6 bases). The V gene's germline CDR1 is SQVTM and CDR2 ANQGSEA. Trimming pared 7 bases from V and 8 bases from J, leaving 20 bases between. The length of the CDR3 is 13 residues.

There are a few counts of this clone. The chain recombines TRBV12-3 or TRBV12-4 with TRBJ2-3; D uncertain. Trimming pared 1 base from V and 6 bases from J, leaving 5 bases between. The CDR3 covers 12 residues. In nucleotides, the CDR3 is TGTGCCAGCAGTTTAGGGGCGGATACGCAGTATTTT. Translated: CASSLGADTQYF.

The chain joins TRBV18 to TRBJ2-7; 9 nucleotides agree with TRBD1. Trimming at V came to 2 bases and at J to 5 bases, leaving 4 bases not matched to a gene. Germline V CDR1 and CDR2: KGHSH, LQKENI. The CDR3 is 14 residues long. CDR3 coding DNA: TGTGCCAGCTCACCAGGGACAGGGAACGACGAGCAGTACTTC. The encoded protein is CASSPGTGNDEQYF.

The chain joins TRBV10-1 to TRBJ2-7; TRBD1 matches 10 bases. This CDR3 contains 14 residues. With 9 bases clipped from V and 4 bases from J, the junction kept 9 bases outside the gene matches. Germline V gives CDR1 WNHNN, CDR2 SYGVQD (reference sequence). Here the CDR3 DNA reads TGCGCCAGTCCGACCCGGGACAGGGGATACGAGCAGTACTTC. Amino acids: CASPTRDRGYEQYF.

The chain uses TRBV7-2 and TRBJ1-4; TRBD1 might be the D (6 bases). The length of the CDR3 is 14 residues. The V gene's germline CDR1 is SGHTA and CDR2 FQGNSA. V lost 2 bases, J lost 5 bases, and 9 bases lay in between. Here the CDR3 DNA reads TGTGCCAGCAGCTTATACCAGGGGAATGAAAAACTGTTTTTT. Translating it yields CASSLYQGNEKLFF.

This chain uses TRBV5-1 with TRBJ1-2; 8 bases align to TRBD1. CDR1 is SGHRS, CDR2 YFSETQ, per germline. The CDR3 is 18 amino acids. Trimming cost V 4 bases and J 5 bases; bases outside gene matches: 19. The CDR3: CASSRGSYPGGEEYGYTF. The CDR3 DNA follows: TGCGCCAGCAGCCGGGGGTCCTATCCAGGGGGCGAGGAGTATGGCTACACCTTC.

The chain carries TRBV5-1 and TRBJ2-7, with D perhaps matching TRBD1 or TRBD2 (5 bases each). Germline CDR1 is SGHRS and CDR2 is YFSETQ. The V gene lost 4 bases and the J gene lost 2 bases, with 13 bases spanning the gap. The CDR3 length is 14 residues. The CDR3 is CASSKGDGTYEQYF. For the CDR3, the DNA is TGCGCCAGCAGCAAAGGGGACGGGACCTACGAGCAGTACTTC.

This chain connects TRBV10-2 to TRBJ2-3; a weak D match, TRBD1 (6 bases). This CDR3 region has 14 residues. Germline values: CDR1 WSHSY, CDR2 SAAADI. Trimming removed 11 bases at V and 4 bases at J, with 19 bases between. The DNA for the CDR3 is TGCGCCTACAGCCGTGGCAGGGGTTCAGATACGCAGTATTTT. Translated, it gives CAYSRGRGSDTQYF.

This chain joins TRBV4-2 and TRBJ2-2; D is unclear. The CDR3 runs 14 residues. The germline CDR1 and CDR2 sequences are LGHNA and YNFKEQ. V was pared by 2 bases and J by 7 bases, with 11 bases between. The CDR3 here is CASSQNVKNGELFF. The CDR3 nucleotides read TGTGCCAGCAGCCAAAATGTTAAGAACGGGGAGCTGTTTTTT.

V gene TRBV14 combines with J gene TRBJ1-1, with 7 nucleotides matching TRBD1. Trimming removed 4 bases from V and 5 bases from J; junction bases left unmatched: 7. The CDR3 contains 14 residues. Germline-derived CDR1 and CDR2 are SGHDN and FVKESK. The DNA of the CDR3 is TGTGCCAGCAGCCCACAGGGGAGAGAAACTGAAGCTTTCTTT. As protein: CASSPQGRETEAFF.

This clone occurred once. The chain combines TRBV5-1 with TRBJ2-5; 7 bases agree with TRBD1. The V segment lost 2 bases and the J segment 2 bases; nucleotides outside the gene matches: 3. CDR3 size: 14 residues. Germline CDR1 reads SGHRS; CDR2 reads YFSETQ. CDR3 bases: TGCGCCAGCAGCTTACAGGGGAGACAAGAGACCCAGTACTTC. Translation: CASSLQGRQETQYF.

This sequence joins TRBV28 and TRBJ1-2; tentative D call: TRBD1 (6 bases). Germline V gene sequence: CDR1 MDHEN, CDR2 SYDVKM. Deletions cut 6 bases from V and 8 bases from J, with 10 bases between. This CDR3 is 11 amino acids long. The CDR3 DNA follows: TGTGCCAGCAGCCCCAGGGGAGGCTACACCTTC. Translation gives CASSPRGGYTF.

This chain links TRBV6-6 with TRBJ1-1; D not certain. This CDR3 has 12 amino acids. Germline lookup yields CDR1 MNHNY and CDR2 SVGAGI (reference sequence). The germline V and J ends were trimmed by 4 bases and 0 bases, with 3 bases remaining between them. As DNA, the CDR3 is TGTGCCAGCAGTTTAATGAACACTGAAGCTTTCTTT. As protein: CASSLMNTEAFF.

V usage is TRBV11-1 and J usage is TRBJ1-5; D possibly corresponds to TRBD1 (5 bases). The CDR3 contains 16 residues. Germline loops: CDR1 SGHAT, CDR2 FQDESV (reference sequence). V lost 5 bases and J lost 0, with 14 bases in between. The CDR3 region has the DNA TGTGCCAGCAGCACTTGGACACCTTATAGCAATCAGCCCCAGCATTTT. Protein product: CASSTWTPYSNQPQHF.

CDR3 nucleotide sequence: TGTGCCACCAGTGATTTGACTAGATCCAATGAGCAGTTCTTC. This codes for CATSDLTRSNEQFF. The chain joins TRBV24-1 to TRBJ2-1; tentative D call: TRBD2 (5 bases). The V gene lost 0 bases and the J gene lost 6 bases, with 8 bases spanning the gap. This CDR3 is 14 amino acids long. The V gene's germline CDR1 is KGHDR and CDR2 SFDVKD.

This clone is a singleton in its sample. This chain uses TRBV29-1 with TRBJ1-1; no clear D. CDR1 and CDR2 from the germline V gene are SQVTM and ANQGSEA. Trimming stripped 7 bases from V and 0 bases from J, with 12 bases between. The CDR3 spans 13 residues. The CDR3 loop is CSALVDLNTEAFF. In DNA, the CDR3 is TGCAGCGCATTAGTGGACCTGAACACTGAAGCTTTCTTT.